These 8 T cell receptor beta chains share one sample of origin, sequenced in a study of shared clonotypes between healthy human individuals. Assay: immunoSEQ multiplex PCR; the TCRdb copy retains only in-frame clones and omits some. Among some 2,000,000 clones listed, 90% to 97% were seen once. Sequencing used naive CD4+ T cells sorted from blood. Subset of the sample: CD45RA+ positively selected. These receptors all come from a man aged 18 to 30 in good health.

On this clone: A read error may produce the germline difference seen at one junction end. The chain couples TRBV7-2 to TRBJ2-5; 7 nucleotides match TRBD2. Germline CDR1 and CDR2: SGHTA and FQGNSA. The CDR3 extends over 16 amino acids. CDR3 DNA sequence: TGTGCCAGCAGCATAGCGGGTTCACGGAACCAAGAGACCCAGTACTTC. Amino acids: CASSIAGSRNQETQYF.

The chain is built from TRBV5-4 and TRBJ2-5; no reliable D call. The CDR3 has 12 residues. The germline gives CDR1 SGHNT, CDR2 YYREEE (reference sequence). The ends were cut back, 4 bases at V and 5 bases at J, with 9 bases in the middle. CDR3 amino acids: CASSARGETQYF. CDR3 DNA sequence: TGTGCCAGCAGCGCTCGTGGGGAGACCCAGTACTTC.

The V call is TRBV30, the J call TRBJ2-3; D not resolved. V was cut by 3 bases and J by 3 bases, with 4 bases left in between. There are 11 residues in the CDR3. Germline CDR1 is GTSNPN and CDR2 is SVGIG (reference sequence). The CDR3 bases are TGTGCCTGGAGCTATACAGATACGCAGTATTTT. The encoded protein is CAWSYTDTQYF. Variable domain in full (rest from reference TRBV30 and TRBJ2-3): SQTIHQWPATLVQPVGSPLSLECTVEGTSNPNLYWYRQAAGRGLQLLFYSVGIGQISSEVPQNLSASRPQDRQFILSSKKLLLSDSGFYLCAWSYTDTQYFGPGTRLTVL.

This chain connects TRBV30 to TRBJ1-1, with D hard to call. The V end lost 0 bases, the J end lost 5 bases, and 13 bases lay between the germline ends. The germline gives CDR1 GTSNPN, CDR2 SVGIG (reference sequence). CDR3 length equals 14 residues. The CDR3 bases are TGTGCCTGGAGTGTTGCGGGTGCGGGAACTGAAGCTTTCTTT. Its protein product is CAWSVAGAGTEAFF.

CDR3 nucleotide sequence: TGCAGCGTTAGCTTTACGACAGTGAACACTGAAGCTTTCTTT. Protein sequence: CSVSFTTVNTEAFF. The chain has TRBV29-1 and TRBJ1-1; a weak D match, TRBD1 (5 bases). V lost 5 bases and J lost 0, with 13 bases in between. The CDR3 has 14 residues. Germline CDR1 reads SQVTM; CDR2 reads ANQGSEA.

This clone was observed a few times. The rearrangement joins TRBV5-4 to TRBJ1-6; 7 positions agree with TRBD1. Germline V gene data show CDR1 as SGHNT and CDR2 as YYREEE (reference sequence). The trim removed 3 bases at V and 5 bases at J, leaving 2 bases unmatched. The CDR3 is 14 amino acids. The DNA for the CDR3 is TGTGCCAGCAGCTCGGGACAGAATAATTCACCCCTCCACTTT. Amino acids: CASSSGQNNSPLHF.

This clone was recorded only once. The chain employs TRBV6-5 and TRBJ2-1; 10 bases line up with TRBD2. CDR1 and CDR2 (germline): MNHEY, SVGAGI. V was clipped by 2 bases and J by 5 bases; unmatched bases: 6. The CDR3 is 16 amino acids. The CDR3 DNA sequence: TGTGCCAGCAGTTACGGGCTAGCGGGGGCCAACAATGAGCAGTTCTTC. Translated: CASSYGLAGANNEQFF.

This clone was detected once. The CDR3 region is CASSYSGDRGTYGYTF. CDR3 DNA: TGTGCCAGCAGTTACTCGGGGGACAGGGGAACCTATGGCTACACCTTC. This chain joins TRBV6-5 and TRBJ1-2, with 10 bases matching TRBD1. Germline V CDR1 and CDR2: MNHEY, SVGAGI. The CDR3 length is 16 residues. V trimming: 0 bases; J trimming: 4 bases; junction bases outside the gene matches: 5.